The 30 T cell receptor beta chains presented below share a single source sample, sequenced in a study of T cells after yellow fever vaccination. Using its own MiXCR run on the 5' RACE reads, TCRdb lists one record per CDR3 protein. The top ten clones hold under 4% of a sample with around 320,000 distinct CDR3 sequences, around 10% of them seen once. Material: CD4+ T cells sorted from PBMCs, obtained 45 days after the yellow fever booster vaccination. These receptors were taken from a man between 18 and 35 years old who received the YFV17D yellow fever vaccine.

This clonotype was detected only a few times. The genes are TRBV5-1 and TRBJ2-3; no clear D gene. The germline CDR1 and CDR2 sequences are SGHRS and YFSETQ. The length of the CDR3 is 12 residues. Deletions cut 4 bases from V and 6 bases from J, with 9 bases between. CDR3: CASSTLGDTQYF. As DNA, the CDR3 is TGCGCCAGCAGCACCCTAGGGGATACGCAGTATTTT.

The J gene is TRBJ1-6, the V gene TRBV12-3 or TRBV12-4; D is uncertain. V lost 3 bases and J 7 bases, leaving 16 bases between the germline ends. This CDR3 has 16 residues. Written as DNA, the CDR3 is TGTGCCAGCAGTTTTGGTCTCAGGACCCTGAATTCACCCCTCCACTTT. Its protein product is CASSFGLRTLNSPLHF.

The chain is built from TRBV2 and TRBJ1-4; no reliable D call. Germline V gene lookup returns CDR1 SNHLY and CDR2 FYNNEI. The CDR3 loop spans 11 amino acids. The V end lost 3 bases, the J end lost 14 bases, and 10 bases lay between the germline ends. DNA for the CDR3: TGTGCCAGCAGTGACTCAGTAGTTCTGTTTTTT. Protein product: CASSDSVVLFF. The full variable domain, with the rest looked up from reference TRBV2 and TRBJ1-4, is EPEVTQTPSHQVTQMGQEVILRCVPISNHLYFYWYRQILGQKVEFLVSFYNNEISEKSEIFDDQFSVERPDGSNFTLKIRSTKLEDSAMYFCASSDSVVLFFGSGTQLSVL.

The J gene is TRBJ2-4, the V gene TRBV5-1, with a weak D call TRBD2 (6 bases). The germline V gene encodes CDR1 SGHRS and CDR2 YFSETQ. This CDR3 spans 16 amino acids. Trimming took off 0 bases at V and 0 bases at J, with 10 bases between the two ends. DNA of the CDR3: TGCGCCAGCAGCTTGGGGCGGGATGTAGCCAAAAACATTCAGTACTTC. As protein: CASSLGRDVAKNIQYF.

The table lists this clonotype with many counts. The CDR3 bases are TGCGCCAGCAGCTTCGGTGGATACACTGAAGCTTTCTTT. This codes for CASSFGGYTEAFF. The chain carries TRBV5-1 and TRBJ1-1; D is undetermined. V lost 2 bases, J lost 3 bases, and 8 bases lay in between. The CDR3 spans 13 residues. The germline V gene encodes CDR1 SGHRS and CDR2 YFSETQ.

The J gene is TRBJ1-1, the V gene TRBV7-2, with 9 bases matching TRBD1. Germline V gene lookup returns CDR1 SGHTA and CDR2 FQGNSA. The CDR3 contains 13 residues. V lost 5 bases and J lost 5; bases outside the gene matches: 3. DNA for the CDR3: TGTGCCAGCAGCCAACAGGGGGCAACTGAAGCTTTCTTT. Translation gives CASSQQGATEAFF.

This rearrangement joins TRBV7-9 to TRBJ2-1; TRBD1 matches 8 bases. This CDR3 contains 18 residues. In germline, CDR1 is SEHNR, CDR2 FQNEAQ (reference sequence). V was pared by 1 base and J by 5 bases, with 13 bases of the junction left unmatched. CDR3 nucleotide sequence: TGTGCCAGCAGCTTAGTGCGTAAAATAGGACAGGGCCACAATGAGCAGTTCTTC. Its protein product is CASSLVRKIGQGHNEQFF.

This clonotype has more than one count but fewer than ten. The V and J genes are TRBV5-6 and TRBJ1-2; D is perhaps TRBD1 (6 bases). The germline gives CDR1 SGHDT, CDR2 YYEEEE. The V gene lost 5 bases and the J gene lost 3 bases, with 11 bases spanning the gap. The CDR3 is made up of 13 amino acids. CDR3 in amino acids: CASSQQGYYGYTF. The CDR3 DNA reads TGTGCCAGCAGTCAACAGGGTTACTATGGCTACACCTTC. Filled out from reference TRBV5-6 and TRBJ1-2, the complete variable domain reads DAGVTQSPTHLIKTRGQQVTLRCSPKSGHDTVSWYQQALGQGPQFIFQYYEEEERQRGNFPDRFSGHQFPNYSSELNVNALLLGDSALYLCASSQQGYYGYTFGSGTRLTVV.

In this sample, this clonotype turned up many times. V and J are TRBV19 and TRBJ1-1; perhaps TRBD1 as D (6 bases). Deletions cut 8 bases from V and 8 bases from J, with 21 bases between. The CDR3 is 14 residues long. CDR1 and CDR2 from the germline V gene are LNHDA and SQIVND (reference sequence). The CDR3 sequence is CASQNPGGLGEAFF. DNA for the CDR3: TGTGCCAGTCAGAATCCTGGGGGCCTCGGGGAAGCTTTCTTT.

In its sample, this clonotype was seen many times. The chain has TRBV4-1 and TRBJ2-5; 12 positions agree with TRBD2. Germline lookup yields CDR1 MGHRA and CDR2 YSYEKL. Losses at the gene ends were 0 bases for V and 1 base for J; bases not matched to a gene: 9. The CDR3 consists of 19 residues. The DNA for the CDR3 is TGCGCCAGCAGCCAAGACCCGGCTAGCGGGGGGGAGCTCCAAGAGACCCAGTACTTC. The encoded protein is CASSQDPASGGELQETQYF.

DNA of the CDR3: TGTGCCAGCAGCCGACAGGGGAGATCTAATGAAAAACTGTTTTTT. Amino acids: CASSRQGRSNEKLFF. V and J are TRBV11-1 and TRBJ1-4; TRBD1 matches at 8 bases. CDR1 and CDR2 (germline): SGHAT, FQDESV (reference sequence). Trimming removed 5 bases from V and 3 bases from J; junction bases left unmatched: 5. The CDR3 spans 15 residues.

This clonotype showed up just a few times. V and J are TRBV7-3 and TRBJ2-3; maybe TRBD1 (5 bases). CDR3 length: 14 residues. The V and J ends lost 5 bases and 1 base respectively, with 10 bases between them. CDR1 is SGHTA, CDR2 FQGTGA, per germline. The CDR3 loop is CASSTSGRTDTQYF. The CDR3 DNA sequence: TGTGCCAGCAGCACCTCAGGGCGCACAGATACGCAGTATTTT.

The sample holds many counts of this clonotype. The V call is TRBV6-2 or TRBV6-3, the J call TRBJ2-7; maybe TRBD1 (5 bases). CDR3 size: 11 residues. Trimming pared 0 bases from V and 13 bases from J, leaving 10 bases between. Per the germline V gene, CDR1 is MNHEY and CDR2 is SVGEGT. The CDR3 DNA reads TGTGCCAGCAGTTACTCGACAGTCTTCTACTTC. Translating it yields CASSYSTVFYF.

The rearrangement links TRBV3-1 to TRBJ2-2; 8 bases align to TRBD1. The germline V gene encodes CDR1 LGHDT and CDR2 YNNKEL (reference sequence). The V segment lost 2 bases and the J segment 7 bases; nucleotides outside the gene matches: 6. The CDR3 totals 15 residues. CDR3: CASSQQTGADGELFF. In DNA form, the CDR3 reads TGTGCCAGCAGCCAACAGACAGGGGCCGACGGGGAGCTGTTTTTT.

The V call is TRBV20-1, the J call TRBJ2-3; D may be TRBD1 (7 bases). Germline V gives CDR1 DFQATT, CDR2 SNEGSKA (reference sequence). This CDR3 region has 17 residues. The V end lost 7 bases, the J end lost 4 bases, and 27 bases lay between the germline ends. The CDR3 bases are TGCAGTGTAGACAGGGACTCGGGTGGGTATGGTGCAGATACGCAGTATTTT. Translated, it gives CSVDRDSGGYGADTQYF.

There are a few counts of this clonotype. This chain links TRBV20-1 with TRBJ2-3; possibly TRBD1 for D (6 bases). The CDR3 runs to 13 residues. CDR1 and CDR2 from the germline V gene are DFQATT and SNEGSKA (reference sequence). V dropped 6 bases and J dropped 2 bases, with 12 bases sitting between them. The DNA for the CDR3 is TGCAGTGCAAAGGGACAAGCCACAGATACGCAGTATTTT. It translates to CSAKGQATDTQYF.

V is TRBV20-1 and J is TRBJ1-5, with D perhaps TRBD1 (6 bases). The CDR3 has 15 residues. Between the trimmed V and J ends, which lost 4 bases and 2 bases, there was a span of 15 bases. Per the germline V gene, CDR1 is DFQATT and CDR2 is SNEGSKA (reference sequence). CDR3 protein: CSAKVGGTGNQPQHF. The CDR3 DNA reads TGCAGTGCTAAGGTCGGGGGCACGGGCAATCAGCCCCAGCATTTT.

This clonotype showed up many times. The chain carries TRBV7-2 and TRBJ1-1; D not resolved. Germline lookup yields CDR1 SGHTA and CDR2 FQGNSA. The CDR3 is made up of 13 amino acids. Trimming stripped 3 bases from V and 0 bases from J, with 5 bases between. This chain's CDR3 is CASSFSVNTEAFF. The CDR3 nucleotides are TGTGCCAGCAGCTTCTCGGTGAACACTGAAGCTTTCTTT.

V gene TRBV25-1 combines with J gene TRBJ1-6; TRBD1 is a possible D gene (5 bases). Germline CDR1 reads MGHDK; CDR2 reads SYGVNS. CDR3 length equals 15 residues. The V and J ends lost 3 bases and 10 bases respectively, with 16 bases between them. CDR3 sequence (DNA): TGTGCCAGCAGTGACCCCAGCGCGGGGCGATCACCCCTCCACTTT. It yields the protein CASSDPSAGRSPLHF.

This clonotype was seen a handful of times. Written as DNA, the CDR3 is TGTGCCAGCAGCTTGGAAAGTTACGTTTCGGATACGCAGTATTTT. The encoded protein is CASSLESYVSDTQYF. The genes are TRBV5-6 and TRBJ2-3; D is undetermined. The CDR3 sequence is 15 residues long. V shed 0 bases and J shed 6 bases, with 14 bases lying between them. Looked up from germline, CDR1 is SGHDT and CDR2 is YYEEEE.

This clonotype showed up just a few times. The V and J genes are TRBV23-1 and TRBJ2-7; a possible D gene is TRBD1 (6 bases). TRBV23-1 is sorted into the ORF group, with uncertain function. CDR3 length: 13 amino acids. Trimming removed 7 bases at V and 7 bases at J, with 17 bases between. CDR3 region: CASTGQSNGEQYV. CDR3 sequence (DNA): TGCGCCAGCACCGGACAGTCCAATGGGGAGCAGTACGTC.

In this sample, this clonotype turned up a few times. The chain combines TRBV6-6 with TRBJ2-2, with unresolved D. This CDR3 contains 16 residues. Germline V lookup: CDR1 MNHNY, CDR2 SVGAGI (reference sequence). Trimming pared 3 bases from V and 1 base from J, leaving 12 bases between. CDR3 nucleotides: TGTGCCAGCAGTTATTCCGGACGGCGGAACACCGGGGAGCTGTTTTTT. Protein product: CASSYSGRRNTGELFF.

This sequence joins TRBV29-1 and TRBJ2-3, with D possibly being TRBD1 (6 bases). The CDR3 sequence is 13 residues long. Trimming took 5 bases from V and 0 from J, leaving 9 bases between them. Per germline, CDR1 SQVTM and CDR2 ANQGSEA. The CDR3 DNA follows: TGCAGCGTTCGCAGGGGAAGCACAGATACGCAGTATTTT. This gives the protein CSVRRGSTDTQYF.

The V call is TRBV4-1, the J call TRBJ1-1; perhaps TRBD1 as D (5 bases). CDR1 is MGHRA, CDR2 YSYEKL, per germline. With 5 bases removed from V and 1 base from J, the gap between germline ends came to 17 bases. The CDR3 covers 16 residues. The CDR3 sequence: CASSKGDPVKNTEAFF. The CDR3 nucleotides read TGCGCCAGCAGCAAAGGGGACCCGGTGAAGAACACTGAAGCTTTCTTT.

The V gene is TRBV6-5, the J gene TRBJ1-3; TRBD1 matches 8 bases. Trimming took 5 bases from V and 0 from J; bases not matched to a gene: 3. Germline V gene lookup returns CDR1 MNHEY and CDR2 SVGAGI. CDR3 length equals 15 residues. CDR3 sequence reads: CASSQTGGSGNTIYF. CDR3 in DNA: TGTGCCAGCAGTCAAACAGGGGGCTCTGGAAACACCATATATTTT.

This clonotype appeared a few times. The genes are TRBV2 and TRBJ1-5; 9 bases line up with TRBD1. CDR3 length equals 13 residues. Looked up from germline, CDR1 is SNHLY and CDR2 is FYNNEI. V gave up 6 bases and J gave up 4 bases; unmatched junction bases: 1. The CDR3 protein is CASRTGGNQPQHF. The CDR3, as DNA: TGTGCCAGCAGGACAGGGGGGAATCAGCCCCAGCATTTT. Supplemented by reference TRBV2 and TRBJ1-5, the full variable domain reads EPEVTQTPSHQVTQMGQEVILRCVPISNHLYFYWYRQILGQKVEFLVSFYNNEISEKSEIFDDQFSVERPDGSNFTLKIRSTKLEDSAMYFCASRTGGNQPQHFGDGTRLSIL.

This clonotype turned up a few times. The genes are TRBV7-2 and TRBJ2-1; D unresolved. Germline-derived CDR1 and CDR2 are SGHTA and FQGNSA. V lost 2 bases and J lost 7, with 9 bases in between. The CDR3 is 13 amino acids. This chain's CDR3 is CASSLKSRNEQFF. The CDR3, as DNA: TGTGCCAGCAGCTTAAAAAGTAGAAATGAGCAGTTCTTC.

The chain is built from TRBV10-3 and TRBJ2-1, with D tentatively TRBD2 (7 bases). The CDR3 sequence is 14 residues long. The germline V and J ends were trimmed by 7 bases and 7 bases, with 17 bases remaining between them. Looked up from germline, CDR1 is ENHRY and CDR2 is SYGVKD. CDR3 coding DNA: TGTGCCATCACGGGGCAGGGGCGGGGGAATGAGCAGTTCTTC. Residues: CAITGQGRGNEQFF.

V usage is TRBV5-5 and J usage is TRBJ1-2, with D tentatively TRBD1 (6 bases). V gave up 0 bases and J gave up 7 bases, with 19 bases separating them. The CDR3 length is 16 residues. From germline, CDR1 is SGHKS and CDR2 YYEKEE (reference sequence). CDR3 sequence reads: CASSLEGGLSPGGYTF. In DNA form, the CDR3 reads TGTGCCAGCAGCTTGGAAGGGGGGCTTTCCCCCGGTGGCTACACCTTC.

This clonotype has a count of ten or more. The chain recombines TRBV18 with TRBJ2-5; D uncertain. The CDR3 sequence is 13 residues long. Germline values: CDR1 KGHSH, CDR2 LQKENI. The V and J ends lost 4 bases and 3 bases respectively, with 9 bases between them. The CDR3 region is CASSRMAEETQYF. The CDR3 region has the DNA TGTGCCAGCTCACGGATGGCAGAAGAGACCCAGTACTTC. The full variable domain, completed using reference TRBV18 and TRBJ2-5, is NAGVMQNPRHLVRRRGQEARLRCSPMKGHSHVYWYRQLPEEGLKFMVYLQKENIIDESGMPKERFSAEFPKEGPSILRIQQVVRGDSAAYFCASSRMAEETQYFGPGTRLLVL.